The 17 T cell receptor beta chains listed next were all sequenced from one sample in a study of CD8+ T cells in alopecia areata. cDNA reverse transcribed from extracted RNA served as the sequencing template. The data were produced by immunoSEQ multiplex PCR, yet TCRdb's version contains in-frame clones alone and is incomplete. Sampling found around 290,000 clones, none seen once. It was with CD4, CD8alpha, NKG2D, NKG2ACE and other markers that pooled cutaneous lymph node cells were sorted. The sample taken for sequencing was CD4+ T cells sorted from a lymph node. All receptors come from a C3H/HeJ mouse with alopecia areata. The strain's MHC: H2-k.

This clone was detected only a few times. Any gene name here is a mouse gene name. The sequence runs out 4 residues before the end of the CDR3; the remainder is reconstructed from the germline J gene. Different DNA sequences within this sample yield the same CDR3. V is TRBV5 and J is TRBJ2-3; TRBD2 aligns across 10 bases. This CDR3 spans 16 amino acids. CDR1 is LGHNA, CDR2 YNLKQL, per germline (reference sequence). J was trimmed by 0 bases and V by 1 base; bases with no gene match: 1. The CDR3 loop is CASSQAGGASAETLYF. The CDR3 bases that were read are TGTGCCAGCAGCCAAGCTGGGGGGGCTAGTGCAGAA.

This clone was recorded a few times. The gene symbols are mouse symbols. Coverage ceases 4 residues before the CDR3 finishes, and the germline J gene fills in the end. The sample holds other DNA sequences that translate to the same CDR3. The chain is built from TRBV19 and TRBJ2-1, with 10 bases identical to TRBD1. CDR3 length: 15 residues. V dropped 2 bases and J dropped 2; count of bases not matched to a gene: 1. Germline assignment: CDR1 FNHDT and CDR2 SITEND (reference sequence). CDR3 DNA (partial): TGTGCCAGCAGTATGGGGACAGGGGACTATGCT. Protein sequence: CASSMGTGDYA. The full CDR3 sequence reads CASSMGTGDYAEQFF.

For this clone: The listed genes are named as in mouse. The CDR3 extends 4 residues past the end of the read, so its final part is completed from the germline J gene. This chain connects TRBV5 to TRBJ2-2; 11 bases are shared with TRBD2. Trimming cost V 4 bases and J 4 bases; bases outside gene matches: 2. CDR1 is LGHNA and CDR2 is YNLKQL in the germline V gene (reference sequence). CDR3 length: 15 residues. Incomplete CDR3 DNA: TGTGCCAGCAGCCGGGACTGGGGGAGCACCGGG. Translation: CASSRDWGSTG. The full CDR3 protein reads CASSRDWGSTGQLYF.

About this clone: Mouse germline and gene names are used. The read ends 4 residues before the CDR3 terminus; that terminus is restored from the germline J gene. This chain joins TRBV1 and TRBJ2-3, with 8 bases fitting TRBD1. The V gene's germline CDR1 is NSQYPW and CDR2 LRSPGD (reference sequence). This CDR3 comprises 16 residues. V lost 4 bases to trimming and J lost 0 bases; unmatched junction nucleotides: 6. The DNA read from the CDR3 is TGCACCTGCAGTGGACAGGGGACCTTTAGTGCAGAA. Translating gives CTCSGQGTFSAE. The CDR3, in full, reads CTCSGQGTFSAETLYF.

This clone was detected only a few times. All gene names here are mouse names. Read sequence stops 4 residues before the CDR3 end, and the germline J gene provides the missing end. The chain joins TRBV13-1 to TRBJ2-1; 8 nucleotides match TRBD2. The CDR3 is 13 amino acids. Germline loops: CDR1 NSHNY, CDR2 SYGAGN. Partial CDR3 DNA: TGTGCCAGCAGTGAATTGGGGGGGTCT. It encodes CASSELGGS. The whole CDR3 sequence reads CASSELGGSEQFF.

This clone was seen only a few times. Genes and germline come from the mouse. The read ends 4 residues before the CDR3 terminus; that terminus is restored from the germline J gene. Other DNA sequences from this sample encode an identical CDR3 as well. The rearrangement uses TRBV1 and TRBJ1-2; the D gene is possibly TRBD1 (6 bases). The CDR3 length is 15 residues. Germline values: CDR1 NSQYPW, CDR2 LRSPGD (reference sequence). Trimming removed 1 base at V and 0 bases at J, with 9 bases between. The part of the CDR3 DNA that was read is TGCACCTGCAGTGCAGCCAGGGGCGCAAACTCC. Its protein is CTCSAARGANS. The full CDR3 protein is CTCSAARGANSDYTF.

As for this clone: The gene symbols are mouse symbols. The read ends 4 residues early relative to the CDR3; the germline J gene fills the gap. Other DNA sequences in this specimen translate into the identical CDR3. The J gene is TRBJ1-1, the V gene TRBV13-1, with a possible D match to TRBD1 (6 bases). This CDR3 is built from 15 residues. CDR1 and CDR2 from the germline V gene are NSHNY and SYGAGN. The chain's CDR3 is CASSDAGLGGREVFF. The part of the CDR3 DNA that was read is TGTGCCAGCAGTGATGCTGGACTGGGGGGGCGA.

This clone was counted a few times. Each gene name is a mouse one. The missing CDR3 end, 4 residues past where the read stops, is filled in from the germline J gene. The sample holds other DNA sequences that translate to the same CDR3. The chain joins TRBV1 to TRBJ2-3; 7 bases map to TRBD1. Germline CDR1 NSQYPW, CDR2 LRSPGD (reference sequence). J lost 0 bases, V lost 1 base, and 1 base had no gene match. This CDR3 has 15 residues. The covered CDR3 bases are TGCACCTGCAGTGCAGCACAGGGGAGTGCAGAA. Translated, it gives CTCSAAQGSAE. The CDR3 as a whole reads CTCSAAQGSAETLYF.

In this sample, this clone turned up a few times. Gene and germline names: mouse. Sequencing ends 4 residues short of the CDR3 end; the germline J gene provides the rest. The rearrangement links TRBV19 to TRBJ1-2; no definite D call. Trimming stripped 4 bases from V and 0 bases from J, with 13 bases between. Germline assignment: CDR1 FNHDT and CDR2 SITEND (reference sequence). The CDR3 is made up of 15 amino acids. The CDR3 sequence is CASSPLLTPNSDYTF. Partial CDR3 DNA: TGTGCCAGCAGTCCCCTCTTGACACCAAACTCC.

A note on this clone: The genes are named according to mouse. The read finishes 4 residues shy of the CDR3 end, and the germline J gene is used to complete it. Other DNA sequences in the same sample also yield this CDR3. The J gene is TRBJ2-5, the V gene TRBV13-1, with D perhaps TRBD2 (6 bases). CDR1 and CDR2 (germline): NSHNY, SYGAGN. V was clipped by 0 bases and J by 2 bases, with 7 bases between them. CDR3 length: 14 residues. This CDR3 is CASSDGTVQDTQYF. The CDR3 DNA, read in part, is TGTGCCAGCAGTGATGGGACTGTCCAAGAC.

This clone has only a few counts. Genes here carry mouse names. CDR3 protein: CAWSPGLNTLYF. The DNA read from the CDR3 is TGTGCCTGGAGTCCGGGACTGAAC. The chain recombines TRBV31 with TRBJ2-4; 7 bases fit TRBD2. The sequenced fragment ends 4 residues before the CDR3 boundary, so the rest is inferred from the germline J gene. Germline V gene data show CDR1 as GKSSPN and CDR2 as SITVG. There are 12 residues in the CDR3.

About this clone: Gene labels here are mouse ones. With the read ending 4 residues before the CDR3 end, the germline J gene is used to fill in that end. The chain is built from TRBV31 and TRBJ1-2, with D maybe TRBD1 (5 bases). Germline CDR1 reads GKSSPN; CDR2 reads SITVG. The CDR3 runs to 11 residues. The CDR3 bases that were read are TGTGCCTGGAGTCGAGGGGCC. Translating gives CAWSRGA. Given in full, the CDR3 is CAWSRGADYTF.

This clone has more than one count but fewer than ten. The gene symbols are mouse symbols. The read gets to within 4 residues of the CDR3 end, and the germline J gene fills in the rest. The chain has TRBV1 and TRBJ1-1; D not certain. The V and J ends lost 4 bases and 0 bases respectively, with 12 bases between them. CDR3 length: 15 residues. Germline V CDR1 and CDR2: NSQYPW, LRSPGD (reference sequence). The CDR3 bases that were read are TGCACCTGCAGTGTCCTAGACAATGCAAACACA. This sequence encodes CTCSVLDNANT. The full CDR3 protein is CTCSVLDNANTEVFF. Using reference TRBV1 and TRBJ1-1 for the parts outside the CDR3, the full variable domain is VTLLEQNPRWRLVPRGQAVNLRCILKNSQYPWMSWYQQDLQKQLQWLFTLRSPGDKEVKSLPGADYLATRVTDTELRLQVANMSQGRTLYCTCSVLDNANTEVFFGKGTRLTVV.

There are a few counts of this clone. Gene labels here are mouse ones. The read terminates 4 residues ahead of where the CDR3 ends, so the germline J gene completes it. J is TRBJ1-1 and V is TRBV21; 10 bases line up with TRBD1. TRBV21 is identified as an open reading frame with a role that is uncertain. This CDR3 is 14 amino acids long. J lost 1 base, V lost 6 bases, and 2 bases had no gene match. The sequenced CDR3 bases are TGTGCTAGCAGCCGGGACAGGGGAAACACA. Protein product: CASSRDRGNT. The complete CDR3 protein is CASSRDRGNTEVFF.

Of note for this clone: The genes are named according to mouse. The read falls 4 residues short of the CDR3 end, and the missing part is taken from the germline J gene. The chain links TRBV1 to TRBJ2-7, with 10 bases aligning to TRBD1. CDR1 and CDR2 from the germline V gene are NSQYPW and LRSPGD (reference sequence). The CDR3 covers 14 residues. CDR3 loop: CTCSPDRGRYEQYF. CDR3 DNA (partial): TGCACCTGCAGTCCTGACAGGGGGCGATAT.

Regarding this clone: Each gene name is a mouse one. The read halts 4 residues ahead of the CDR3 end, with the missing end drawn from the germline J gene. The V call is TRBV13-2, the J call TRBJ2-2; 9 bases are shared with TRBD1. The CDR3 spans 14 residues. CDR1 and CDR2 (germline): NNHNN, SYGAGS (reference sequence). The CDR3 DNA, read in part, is TGTGCCAGCGGTGGAACAGGGGGCTTCGGG. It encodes CASGGTGGFG. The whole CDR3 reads CASGGTGGFGQLYF.

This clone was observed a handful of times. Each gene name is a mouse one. CDR3 DNA, as far as it was read: TGTGCCAGCAGTATTATGTATGCAGAA. This sequence encodes CASSIMYAE. The complete CDR3 sequence is CASSIMYAETLYF. V and J are TRBV19 and TRBJ2-3; no firm D call. Coverage ceases 4 residues before the CDR3 finishes, and the germline J gene fills in the end. V lost 2 bases and J lost 2, with 6 bases in between. Germline lookup yields CDR1 FNHDT and CDR2 SITEND (reference sequence). The CDR3 length is 13 residues.